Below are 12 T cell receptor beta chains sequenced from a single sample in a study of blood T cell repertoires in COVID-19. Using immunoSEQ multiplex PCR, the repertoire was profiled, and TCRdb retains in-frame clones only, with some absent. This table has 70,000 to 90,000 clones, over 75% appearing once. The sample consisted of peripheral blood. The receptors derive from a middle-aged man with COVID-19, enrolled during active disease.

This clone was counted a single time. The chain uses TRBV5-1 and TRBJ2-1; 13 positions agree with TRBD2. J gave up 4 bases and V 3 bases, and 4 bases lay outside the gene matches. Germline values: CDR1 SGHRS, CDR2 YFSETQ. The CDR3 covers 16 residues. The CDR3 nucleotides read TGCGCCAGCAGCTCGGGACTAGCGGGAACGTACAATGAGCAGTTCTTC. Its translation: CASSSGLAGTYNEQFF.

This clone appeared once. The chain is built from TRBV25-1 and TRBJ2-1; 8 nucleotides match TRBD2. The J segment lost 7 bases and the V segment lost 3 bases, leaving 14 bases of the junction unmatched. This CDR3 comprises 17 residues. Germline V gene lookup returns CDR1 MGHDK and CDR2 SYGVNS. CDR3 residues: CASSDQTSAKSGNEQFF. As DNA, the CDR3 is TGTGCCAGCAGTGACCAGACTAGCGCTAAAAGCGGGAATGAGCAGTTCTTC.

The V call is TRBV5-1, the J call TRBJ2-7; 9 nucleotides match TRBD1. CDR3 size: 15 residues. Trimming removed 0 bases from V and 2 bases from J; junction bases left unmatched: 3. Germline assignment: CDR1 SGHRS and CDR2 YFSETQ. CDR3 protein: CASSLAGQGPYEQYF. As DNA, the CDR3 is TGCGCCAGCAGCTTGGCCGGACAGGGGCCCTACGAGCAGTACTTC.

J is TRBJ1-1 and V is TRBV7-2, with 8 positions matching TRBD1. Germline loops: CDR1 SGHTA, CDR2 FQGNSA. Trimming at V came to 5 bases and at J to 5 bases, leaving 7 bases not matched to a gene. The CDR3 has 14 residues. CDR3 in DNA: TGTGCCAGCAGCCTTCGACAGGGGACGACTGAAGCTTTCTTT. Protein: CASSLRQGTTEAFF.

The CDR3 loop reads CASSPVTGERPQHF. CDR3 coding DNA: TGTGCCAGCAGTCCGGTCACAGGGGAACGGCCCCAGCATTTT. This chain connects TRBV27 to TRBJ1-5; TRBD1 matches at 7 bases. Germline values: CDR1 MNHEY, CDR2 SMNVEV (reference sequence). The junction had 10 bases not matched to a gene; V was cut back by 5 bases and J by 9 bases. The CDR3 spans 14 residues.

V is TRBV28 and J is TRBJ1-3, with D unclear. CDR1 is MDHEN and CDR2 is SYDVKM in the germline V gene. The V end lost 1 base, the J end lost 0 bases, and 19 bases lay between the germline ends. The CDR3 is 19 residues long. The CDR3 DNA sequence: TGTGCCAGCAGTTTATCGGTCCGCAGGTTCTCAACCTCTGGAAACACCATATATTTT. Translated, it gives CASSLSVRRFSTSGNTIYF. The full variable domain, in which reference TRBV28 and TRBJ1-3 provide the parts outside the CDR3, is DVKVTQSSRYLVKRTGEKVFLECVQDMDHENMFWYRQDPGLGLRLIYFSYDVKMKEKGDIPEGYSVSREKKERFSLILESASTNQTSMYLCASSLSVRRFSTSGNTIYFGEGSWLTVV.

The CDR3 loop reads CASSHILRARDSPLHF. The CDR3 DNA sequence: TGCGCCAGCAGCCACATCTTGCGGGCAAGGGATTCACCCCTCCACTTT. The V and J genes are TRBV4-1 and TRBJ1-6; D not certain. The CDR3 spans 16 residues. V dropped 3 bases and J dropped 8 bases, with 17 bases sitting between them. Germline values: CDR1 MGHRA, CDR2 YSYEKL.

As DNA, the CDR3 is TGTGCCAGCAGCGAAACGAGCGGGAGCCATGAGCAGTTCTTC. Translating gives CASSETSGSHEQFF. The chain joins TRBV7-2 to TRBJ2-1, with 8 nucleotides matching TRBD2. Germline lookup yields CDR1 SGHTA and CDR2 FQGNSA. V lost 5 bases, J lost 8 bases, and 8 bases stayed unmatched. CDR3 size: 14 residues.

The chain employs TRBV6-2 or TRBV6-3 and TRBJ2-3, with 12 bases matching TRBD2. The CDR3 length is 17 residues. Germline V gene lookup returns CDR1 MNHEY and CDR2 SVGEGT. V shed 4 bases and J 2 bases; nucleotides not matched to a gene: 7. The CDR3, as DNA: TGTGCCAGCAGTTCCGGGACTAGCGGGTTCTACACAGATACGCAGTATTTT. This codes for CASSSGTSGFYTDTQYF.

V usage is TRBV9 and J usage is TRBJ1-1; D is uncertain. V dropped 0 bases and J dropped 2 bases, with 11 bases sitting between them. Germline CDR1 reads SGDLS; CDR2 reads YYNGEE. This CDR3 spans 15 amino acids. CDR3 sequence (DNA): TGTGCCAGCAGCGTAGCTCTTAACAGCAACACTGAAGCTTTCTTT. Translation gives CASSVALNSNTEAFF.

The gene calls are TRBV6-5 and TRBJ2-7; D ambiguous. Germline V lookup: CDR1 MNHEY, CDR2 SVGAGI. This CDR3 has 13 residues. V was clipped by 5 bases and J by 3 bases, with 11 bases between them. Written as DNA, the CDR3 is TGTGCCAGCAGTCCCGAGAATCTCTACGAGCAGTACTTC. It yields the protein CASSPENLYEQYF.

Here the CDR3 reads CASSADRGTDTQYF. CDR3 nucleotides: TGTGCCAGCAGCGCCGACAGGGGAACAGATACGCAGTATTTT. The rearrangement joins TRBV7-3 to TRBJ2-3, with 8 bases that match TRBD1. Per germline, CDR1 SGHTA and CDR2 FQGTGA. With V trimmed by 5 bases and J by 3 bases, 4 bases remained unmatched. The CDR3 totals 14 residues.